The 15 T cell receptor beta chains given below trace back to one sample, sequenced in a study of OX40 agonist ivuxolimab in advanced cancers. Only in-frame clones appear in the TCRdb table, and some are missing; sequencing was by immunoSEQ multiplex PCR. The sample has around 74,000 clones, less than 95% seen once; the top ten hold 11%. Here the sequenced sample was CD4+ or CD8+ T cells sorted from blood, taken in a trial of the OX40 agonist ivuxolimab. These receptors came from an adult with an advanced solid tumor such as melanoma, head and neck, liver or kidney cancer.

The J gene is TRBJ2-7, the V gene TRBV9; 9 bases are a match to TRBD1. V was clipped by 4 bases and J by 5 bases; unmatched bases: 7. In germline, CDR1 is SGDLS, CDR2 YYNGEE. The CDR3 totals 14 residues. In nucleotides, the CDR3 is TGTGCCAGCAGCCCTCGGGACAGGGTTCACGAGCAGTACTTC. Residues: CASSPRDRVHEQYF. Drawing the rest from reference TRBV9 and TRBJ2-7, the complete variable domain is DSGVTQTPKHLITATGQRVTLRCSPRSGDLSVYWYQQSLDQGLQFLIQYYNGEERAKGNILERFSAQQFPDLHSELNLSSLELGDSALYFCASSPRDRVHEQYFGPGTRLTVT.

V and J are TRBV9 and TRBJ1-2; 7 bases line up with TRBD1. The CDR3 spans 13 residues. The ends lost 7 bases at V and 3 bases at J; junction bases unmatched: 6. Per the germline V gene, CDR1 is SGDLS and CDR2 is YYNGEE. CDR3 bases: TGTGCCAGCCGGTCCACAGGGGACTATGGCTACACCTTC. Translated: CASRSTGDYGYTF.

The chain uses TRBV29-1 and TRBJ2-1; the D gene is possibly TRBD2 (5 bases). This CDR3 has 12 residues. Germline loops: CDR1 SQVTM, CDR2 ANQGSEA. V dropped 7 bases and J dropped 9 bases, with 16 bases sitting between them. The CDR3 DNA reads as TGCAGCGCCGTCGAGGGAGCAGGTGAGCAGTTCTTC. As protein: CSAVEGAGEQFF.

The rearrangement joins TRBV11-2 to TRBJ2-2, with TRBD2 as a possible D gene (5 bases). V lost 6 bases and J 3 bases, leaving 11 bases between the germline ends. Germline CDR1 and CDR2: SGHAT and FQNNGV. The CDR3 sequence is 14 residues long. The CDR3 spells CASRSGFYTGELFF. The CDR3 DNA is TGTGCCAGCAGATCGGGATTCTACACCGGGGAGCTGTTTTTT.

The chain is built from TRBV30 and TRBJ2-7; possibly TRBD2 for D (5 bases). The V gene's germline CDR1 is GTSNPN and CDR2 SVGIG (reference sequence). This CDR3 comprises 12 residues. V was shortened by 5 bases and J by 2 bases, with 10 bases between the two germline ends. CDR3 residues: CAWRGDTYEQYF. The CDR3 DNA follows: TGTGCCTGGCGGGGAGACACCTACGAGCAGTACTTC.

This clone is medium-sized. The chain carries TRBV6-5 and TRBJ2-5, with 9 bases matching TRBD1. With 1 base clipped from V and 4 bases from J, the junction kept 7 bases outside the gene matches. Germline CDR1 is MNHEY and CDR2 is SVGAGI. This CDR3 is 16 amino acids long. The CDR3: CASSYFSDRGGETQYF. DNA of the CDR3: TGTGCCAGCAGTTACTTTTCGGACAGGGGAGGAGAGACCCAGTACTTC.

The J gene is TRBJ2-2, the V gene TRBV7-9, with TRBD1 matching 10 bases. After removal of 5 bases from V and 6 bases from J, the junction contained 3 bases not matched to a gene. Per germline, CDR1 SEHNR and CDR2 FQNEAQ (reference sequence). This CDR3 has 14 residues. DNA of the CDR3: TGTGCCAGCAGCCAAGGACAGGGGGCCGGGGAGCTGTTTTTT. Its translation is CASSQGQGAGELFF.

This chain links TRBV2 with TRBJ1-5; 8 bases agree with TRBD1. V trimming: 6 bases; J trimming: 5 bases; junction bases outside the gene matches: 9. Germline loops: CDR1 SNHLY, CDR2 FYNNEI. This CDR3 has 15 amino acids. CDR3 bases: TGTGCCAGCAGAGGGACAGGTATAAATGATCAGCCCCAGCATTTT. Encoded protein: CASRGTGINDQPQHF.

The V gene is TRBV7-8, the J gene TRBJ2-1; 7 positions agree with TRBD2. Trimming at V came to 5 bases and at J to 7 bases, leaving 5 bases not matched to a gene. CDR1 and CDR2 from the germline V gene are SGHVS and FQNEAQ. The CDR3 sequence is 13 residues long. DNA for the CDR3: TGTGCCAGCAGCCATACGGGGGGAAATGAGCAGTTCTTC. This codes for CASSHTGGNEQFF.

V is TRBV7-9 and J is TRBJ1-2; 9 nucleotides line up with TRBD1. Germline V lookup: CDR1 SEHNR, CDR2 FQNEAQ (reference sequence). The V gene end was trimmed by 4 bases and the J gene end by 0 bases; junction bases not matched to a gene: 6. The CDR3 totals 16 residues. CDR3 region: CASSSSGTGSNYGYTF. The CDR3 bases are TGTGCCAGCAGCTCCTCCGGGACAGGGTCTAACTATGGCTACACCTTC.

The chain joins TRBV7-6 to TRBJ1-1; 12 bases agree with TRBD1. This CDR3 is 19 amino acids long. CDR1 SGHVS and CDR2 FNYEAQ come from the germline V gene. The junction had 8 bases not matched to a gene; V was cut back by 0 bases and J by 0 bases. The CDR3 loop reads CASSLAEGQGADMNTEAFF. CDR3 in DNA: TGTGCCAGCAGCTTAGCGGAGGGACAGGGGGCCGACATGAACACTGAAGCTTTCTTT.

This clone was detected only a few times. The chain has TRBV9 and TRBJ1-5; TRBD1 aligns across 8 bases. Germline V gene sequence: CDR1 SGDLS, CDR2 YYNGEE. This CDR3 has 13 amino acids. The V and J ends lost 7 bases and 4 bases, in that order; junction bases with no gene match: 4. The CDR3 loop is CASGQGPNQPQHF. CDR3 nucleotides: TGTGCCAGCGGACAGGGTCCAAATCAGCCCCAGCATTTT.

This clone was observed a single time. The gene calls are TRBV13 and TRBJ2-3, with 8 bases aligning to TRBD2. V trimming: 5 bases; J trimming: 4 bases; junction bases outside the gene matches: 8. The CDR3 is 15 amino acids. Germline CDR1 PRHDT, CDR2 FYEKMQ (reference sequence). For the CDR3, the DNA is TGTGCCAGCAGCCCCTGGGACGGGGGGGCAGATACGCAGTATTTT. Protein: CASSPWDGGADTQYF.

The gene calls are TRBV6-5 and TRBJ2-7; 12 nucleotides line up with TRBD1. This CDR3 is 14 amino acids long. CDR1 and CDR2 from the germline V gene are MNHEY and SVGAGI. The V gene end was trimmed by 2 bases and the J gene end by 6 bases; junction bases not matched to a gene: 2. CDR3 sequence reads: CASSYGTGGPEQYF. The CDR3 DNA follows: TGTGCCAGCAGTTACGGGACAGGGGGCCCCGAGCAGTACTTC.

CDR3: CSVEPGQGGYEQYF. The CDR3 region has the DNA TGCAGCGTTGAACCGGGACAGGGAGGCTACGAGCAGTACTTC. This rearrangement joins TRBV29-1 to TRBJ2-7; 9 bases line up with TRBD1. The CDR3 totals 14 residues. Germline assignment: CDR1 SQVTM and CDR2 ANQGSEA. Trimming took 2 bases from V and 3 from J; bases not matched to a gene: 5.